The 9 T cell receptor beta chains in this list originate from one sample, sequenced in a study of a mutant IDH1 vaccine in newly diagnosed glioma. Time point here: week 47, end of study. Vaccinated patients received 300 ug of mutant IDH1 20-mer peptide per dose, with topical imiquimod. No antigen has been assigned to these receptors. Libraries were prepared by immunoSEQ multiplex PCR; TCRdb keeps only in-frame clonotypes and omits some of them. The repertoire consists of some 40,000 clones, with 65% to 80% occurring once and the leading ten covering about 9%. The material sequenced was PBMCs, taken from a glioma patient whose treatment included an IDH1 peptide vaccine. The receptors were sampled from a middle-aged man with glioma.

In its sample, this clone was seen a few times. The chain carries TRBV6-1 and TRBJ2-3, with 10 bases aligning to TRBD2. Germline V gene lookup returns CDR1 MNHNS and CDR2 SASEGT. This CDR3 has 16 amino acids. J lost 5 bases, V lost 2 bases, and 7 bases had no gene match. CDR3: CASSERASGSGDTQYF. The CDR3, as DNA: TGTGCCAGCAGTGAAAGGGCTAGCGGGAGTGGAGATACGCAGTATTTT.

The chain carries TRBV5-6 and TRBJ2-1, with D perhaps matching TRBD1 (6 bases). V lost 0 bases and J 9 bases, leaving 13 bases between the germline ends. This CDR3 comprises 14 residues. CDR1 and CDR2 (germline): SGHDT, YYEEEE. For the CDR3, the DNA is TGTGCCAGCAGCTTGGGGCGCACCAGGGGTGAGCAGTTCTTC. Amino acid sequence: CASSLGRTRGEQFF.

V usage is TRBV6-4 and J usage is TRBJ2-3, with D perhaps TRBD2 (6 bases). This CDR3 is built from 14 residues. The germline CDR1 and CDR2 sequences are MRHNA and SNTAGT. Trimming shortened V by 2 bases and J by 6 bases, and 12 bases separated the two germline ends. CDR3: CASSDQSGSDTQYF. In DNA, the CDR3 is TGTGCCAGCAGTGACCAAAGCGGGTCGGATACGCAGTATTTT.

The rearrangement uses TRBV7-2 and TRBJ2-3, with TRBD2 matching over 8 bases. This CDR3 region has 16 residues. J was trimmed by 0 bases and V by 5 bases; bases with no gene match: 7. The germline V gene has CDR1 SGHTA and CDR2 FQGNSA. CDR3 sequence reads: CASSPAGTRSTDTQYF. The CDR3 DNA reads TGTGCCAGCAGCCCTGCCGGGACTAGAAGCACAGATACGCAGTATTTT.

This chain connects TRBV7-2 to TRBJ2-2, with 8 bases lining up with TRBD2. V lost 8 bases to trimming and J lost 5 bases; unmatched junction nucleotides: 13. The germline CDR1 and CDR2 sequences are SGHTA and FQGNSA. CDR3 length equals 16 residues. This CDR3 reads CASSRSGRVGTGELFF. The DNA for the CDR3 is TGTGCCAGCTCGCGGAGCGGGAGAGTAGGAACCGGGGAGCTGTTTTTT.

The V gene is TRBV11-2, the J gene TRBJ2-7; D unclear. The CDR3 runs 16 residues. Germline V CDR1 and CDR2: SGHAT, FQNNGV. Trimming removed 0 bases from V and 2 bases from J, with 14 bases in between. The CDR3 sequence: CASSLDGGTLAYEQYV. CDR3 sequence (DNA): TGTGCCAGCAGCTTAGATGGCGGCACTCTAGCCTACGAGCAGTACGTC.

In nucleotides, the CDR3 is TGTGCCAGCAGCGCCCCTGCGGGAGTCCCAGATGAGCAGTTCTTC. This codes for CASSAPAGVPDEQFF. The chain combines TRBV7-6 with TRBJ2-1, with 7 bases aligning to TRBD2. Germline trimming cut 5 bases from V and 8 bases from J; bases unmatched to any gene: 12. Germline V gives CDR1 SGHVS, CDR2 FNYEAQ. The CDR3 contains 15 residues.

J is TRBJ1-1 and V is TRBV18; D unclear. V was cut by 2 bases and J by 0 bases, with 4 bases left in between. Germline V lookup: CDR1 KGHSH, CDR2 LQKENI. This CDR3 has 13 residues. The CDR3, as DNA: TGTGCCAGCTCACCAGCGGTGAACACTGAAGCTTTCTTT. Translated: CASSPAVNTEAFF.

The chain couples TRBV28 to TRBJ2-2, with D perhaps given as TRBD1 or TRBD2 (5 bases each). The CDR3 is 14 amino acids. V lost 7 bases and J 8 bases, leaving 17 bases between the germline ends. The germline V gene encodes CDR1 MDHEN and CDR2 SYDVKM. CDR3 sequence reads: CASKGERRTGELFF. Here the CDR3 DNA reads TGTGCCAGCAAAGGGGAAAGGAGGACTGGGGAGCTGTTTTTT. Drawing the rest from reference TRBV28 and TRBJ2-2, the complete variable domain is DVKVTQSSRYLVKRTGEKVFLECVQDMDHENMFWYRQDPGLGLRLIYFSYDVKMKEKGDIPEGYSVSREKKERFSLILESASTNQTSMYLCASKGERRTGELFFGEGSRLTVL.